These T cell receptor beta chains were read from a single sample in a study of T cells after yellow fever vaccination. Each CDR3 protein is one row after TCRdb ran MiXCR on the 5' RACE reads. The data hold roughly 520,000 distinct CDR3 sequences, with 21% observed a single time. The specimen comprised PBMCs, sampled roughly 20 days after the first yellow fever vaccination. These receptors were obtained from a man younger than 35 who received the YFV17D yellow fever vaccine. Both conserved end residues are part of each CDR3. The D gene is left open where the match is weak. Not every row has a clone size; where given, it reads once, few, many or a size class.

d_call: -
j_call: TRBJ2-1
v_call: TRBV15
clone_size: -
cdr3_nt: TGTGCCACCAGCAAAGCTCTAGGGGCAGGACCTCTCGCCAATGAGCAGTTCTTC
cdr3_aa: CATSKALGAGPLANEQFF

d_call: -
j_call: TRBJ2-7
v_call: TRBV7-2
clone_size: few
cdr3_nt: TGTGCCAGCAGCTTACAGGGGATGAGCTCCTACGAGCAGTACTTC
cdr3_aa: CASSLQGMSSYEQYF

d_call: -
j_call: TRBJ1-5
v_call: TRBV29-1
clone_size: few
cdr3_nt: TGCAGCGCTATTGGGCAGCCCAATCAGCCCCAGCATTTT
cdr3_aa: CSAIGQPNQPQHF

d_call: -
j_call: TRBJ1-1
v_call: TRBV12-3/TRBV12-4
clone_size: -
cdr3_nt: TGTGCCAGCAGTTTAAGGCAGGGGAAGAAAAAAGTCATGAACACTGAAGCTTTCTTT
cdr3_aa: CASSLRQGKKKVMNTEAFF

d_call: -
j_call: TRBJ2-3
v_call: TRBV7-9
clone_size: -
cdr3_nt: TGTGCCAGCAGCACCCAGACTAGGTCAGATACGCAGTATTTT
cdr3_aa: CASSTQTRSDTQYF

d_call: -
j_call: TRBJ1-1
v_call: TRBV30
clone_size: few
cdr3_nt: TGTGCCTCTGTGGACGGAAGCAAATCCACTGAAGCTTTCTTT
cdr3_aa: CASVDGSKSTEAFF

d_call: -
j_call: TRBJ1-6
v_call: TRBV27
clone_size: -
cdr3_nt: TGTGCCAGCAGTTTTAAGGGGGGCCGTGATTCACCCCTCCACTTT
cdr3_aa: CASSFKGGRDSPLHF

d_call: -
j_call: TRBJ2-3
v_call: TRBV5-4
clone_size: few
cdr3_nt: TGTGCCAGCGGGGGGCCGGTGACAGATACGCAGTATTTT
cdr3_aa: CASGGPVTDTQYF

d_call: TRBD1
j_call: TRBJ1-2
v_call: TRBV19
clone_size: few
cdr3_nt: TGTGCCAGTAGTCGGGACAGGAGTAACTATGGCTACACCTTC
cdr3_aa: CASSRDRSNYGYTF

d_call: -
j_call: TRBJ1-5
v_call: TRBV5-5
clone_size: once
cdr3_nt: TGTGCCAGCAGCGGGGGGGTCGGGATCAGGGTCCCCCAGCATTTT
cdr3_aa: CASSGGVGIRVPQHF

d_call: -
j_call: TRBJ1-5
v_call: TRBV19
clone_size: few
cdr3_nt: TGTGCCAGTAGTATATATTCCGGACAGAGCAATCAGCCCCAGCATTTT
cdr3_aa: CASSIYSGQSNQPQHF

d_call: -
j_call: TRBJ2-7
v_call: TRBV25-1
clone_size: many
cdr3_nt: TGTGCCAGCAGTGGTGTGACCTACGAGCAGTACTTC
cdr3_aa: CASSGVTYEQYF

d_call: TRBD1
j_call: TRBJ1-6
v_call: TRBV12-3/TRBV12-4
clone_size: few
cdr3_nt: TGTGCCAGCAGTGGGGGACAGGGGAATTCACCCCTCCACTTT
cdr3_aa: CASSGGQGNSPLHF

d_call: TRBD2
j_call: TRBJ2-5
v_call: TRBV9
clone_size: few
cdr3_nt: TGTGCCAGCAGCGTAGGAGCGGGGAACCAAGAGACCCAGTACTTC
cdr3_aa: CASSVGAGNQETQYF

d_call: -
j_call: TRBJ1-2
v_call: TRBV7-9
clone_size: few
cdr3_nt: TGTGCCAGCAGCGGCTGGTGGCAGCTATATGGCTACACCTTC
cdr3_aa: CASSGWWQLYGYTF

d_call: TRBD2
j_call: TRBJ2-1
v_call: TRBV12-3/TRBV12-4
clone_size: once
cdr3_nt: TGTGCCAGCAGACCGACTCCTGGGACTAGCCGAAGCTCCTACAATGAGCAGTTCTTC
cdr3_aa: CASRPTPGTSRSSYNEQFF

d_call: TRBD1
j_call: TRBJ2-3
v_call: TRBV5-1
clone_size: -
cdr3_nt: TGCGCCAGCAGCGGCGGACAGGGAGCAGATACGCAGTATTTT
cdr3_aa: CASSGGQGADTQYF

d_call: TRBD2
j_call: TRBJ2-3
v_call: TRBV6-5
clone_size: few
cdr3_nt: TGTGCCAGCAGTTACGGACTTCGGGGGGGCCGAGATACGCAGTATTTT
cdr3_aa: CASSYGLRGGRDTQYF

d_call: TRBD1
j_call: TRBJ2-5
v_call: TRBV4-1
clone_size: few
cdr3_nt: TGCGCCAGCAGCCACCCGGACAGGGGCCAAGAGACCCAGTACTTC
cdr3_aa: CASSHPDRGQETQYF

d_call: -
j_call: TRBJ2-1
v_call: TRBV14
clone_size: few
cdr3_nt: TGTGCCAGCAGCATTTCCGGGGCCTCCTACAATGAGCAGTTCTTC
cdr3_aa: CASSISGASYNEQFF

d_call: -
j_call: TRBJ2-3
v_call: TRBV4-3
clone_size: few
cdr3_nt: TGCGCCAGCAGCCAAGGGGTCCAGCCGTACACAGATACGCAGTATTTT
cdr3_aa: CASSQGVQPYTDTQYF

d_call: -
j_call: TRBJ1-2
v_call: TRBV14
clone_size: -
cdr3_nt: TGTGCCAGCAGCCAAGATCTGTCCGTCTATGGCTACACCTTC
cdr3_aa: CASSQDLSVYGYTF

d_call: -
j_call: TRBJ2-1
v_call: TRBV11-2
clone_size: -
cdr3_nt: TGTGCCAGCAGCCGAGGGAATAGCGGAGGGTACAATGAGCAGTTCTTC
cdr3_aa: CASSRGNSGGYNEQFF

d_call: -
j_call: TRBJ2-1
v_call: TRBV25-1
clone_size: few
cdr3_nt: TGTGCCAGCAGTGATACTAGCCGAATAGGCAATGAGCAGTTCTTC
cdr3_aa: CASSDTSRIGNEQFF

d_call: -
j_call: TRBJ1-1
v_call: TRBV7-9
clone_size: -
cdr3_nt: TGTGCCAGCAGCTTAGTAAACAGGGACACTGAAGCTTTCTTT
cdr3_aa: CASSLVNRDTEAFF

d_call: TRBD1
j_call: TRBJ2-4
v_call: TRBV10-1
clone_size: -
cdr3_nt: TGCGCCAGCAGCGAGGGACAGGGTAACATTCAGTACTTC
cdr3_aa: CASSEGQGNIQYF

d_call: TRBD1
j_call: TRBJ1-1
v_call: TRBV2
clone_size: -
cdr3_nt: TGTGCCAGCAGTTCCGTCAGGGGGCGGAACACTGAAGCTTTCTTT
cdr3_aa: CASSSVRGRNTEAFF

d_call: TRBD1
j_call: TRBJ1-5
v_call: TRBV10-3
clone_size: few
cdr3_nt: TGTGCCATCAGTGTAGGGACAGGGGGCCAAGAGCCCCAGCATTTT
cdr3_aa: CAISVGTGGQEPQHF

d_call: -
j_call: TRBJ1-1
v_call: TRBV5-6
clone_size: -
cdr3_nt: TGTGCCAGCAGCTTTCGGGCCACTGAAGCTTTCTTT
cdr3_aa: CASSFRATEAFF

d_call: TRBD2
j_call: TRBJ2-1
v_call: TRBV5-1
clone_size: -
cdr3_nt: TGCGCCAGCAGCTTGGGTCTAGCGGGGGGGCGGGAGCAGTTCTTC
cdr3_aa: CASSLGLAGGREQFF

d_call: -
j_call: TRBJ2-3
v_call: TRBV2
clone_size: -
cdr3_nt: TGTGCCAGCACCCTCCTCTGGTCTACAGATACGCAGTATTTT
cdr3_aa: CASTLLWSTDTQYF

d_call: -
j_call: TRBJ2-5
v_call: TRBV5-5
clone_size: many
cdr3_nt: TGTGCCAGCAGGTTGACTAGTTGGGAGACCCAGTACTTC
cdr3_aa: CASRLTSWETQYF

d_call: TRBD1
j_call: TRBJ1-6
v_call: TRBV5-1
clone_size: many
cdr3_nt: TGCGCCAGCAGCTTGGGACAGGGGAATTCACCCCTCCACTTT
cdr3_aa: CASSLGQGNSPLHF

d_call: TRBD2
j_call: TRBJ2-5
v_call: TRBV18
clone_size: few
cdr3_nt: TGTGCCAGCTCACCACTTTCGACTAGCGGGGCCCAAGAGACCCAGTACTTC
cdr3_aa: CASSPLSTSGAQETQYF

d_call: TRBD2
j_call: TRBJ2-3
v_call: TRBV23-1
clone_size: few
cdr3_nt: TGCGCCAGATACCCTAGCGGGGGGGTCACAGATACGCAGTATTTT
cdr3_aa: CARYPSGGVTDTQYF

d_call: -
j_call: TRBJ1-3
v_call: TRBV29-1
clone_size: few
cdr3_nt: TGCAGCGTCGCCGGGGATGGTGGAAACACCATATATTTT
cdr3_aa: CSVAGDGGNTIYF

d_call: -
j_call: TRBJ2-4
v_call: TRBV3-1
clone_size: few
cdr3_nt: TGTGCCAGCAGCCAAGTATCGGCCAGCGGGCAGGGCATTCAGTACTTC
cdr3_aa: CASSQVSASGQGIQYF

d_call: TRBD2
j_call: TRBJ2-5
v_call: TRBV4-1
clone_size: few
cdr3_nt: TGCGCCAGCAGCCAAGCGGGACTAGCGCTGGAGACCCAGTACTTC
cdr3_aa: CASSQAGLALETQYF

d_call: -
j_call: TRBJ1-3
v_call: TRBV5-1
clone_size: -
cdr3_nt: TGCGCCAGCAGCATCCAGGGTACCGGAAACACCATATATTTT
cdr3_aa: CASSIQGTGNTIYF

d_call: -
j_call: TRBJ2-7
v_call: TRBV7-2
clone_size: few
cdr3_nt: TGTGCCAGCAGCTTAAGGGTCCAGGGCTCCTACGAGCAGTACTTC
cdr3_aa: CASSLRVQGSYEQYF

d_call: TRBD1
j_call: TRBJ1-2
v_call: TRBV5-5
clone_size: -
cdr3_nt: TGTGCCAGCAGCACACCCGGACAGGGGGTCTATGGCTACACCTTC
cdr3_aa: CASSTPGQGVYGYTF

d_call: -
j_call: TRBJ2-1
v_call: TRBV7-2
clone_size: few
cdr3_nt: TGTGCCAGCAGCTCCTCTATTTACAATGAGCAGTTCTTC
cdr3_aa: CASSSSIYNEQFF

d_call: TRBD1
j_call: TRBJ2-7
v_call: TRBV15
clone_size: -
cdr3_nt: TGTGCCACCGGCCTTTGGACAGGGTCCTACGAGCAGTACTTC
cdr3_aa: CATGLWTGSYEQYF

d_call: -
j_call: TRBJ2-1
v_call: TRBV27
clone_size: -
cdr3_nt: TGTGCCAGCAACTTCTATCCCGAGCAGTTCTTC
cdr3_aa: CASNFYPEQFF

d_call: TRBD1
j_call: TRBJ1-5
v_call: TRBV12-3/TRBV12-4
clone_size: -
cdr3_nt: TGTGCCAGCAGGGGGGGGACAGGTGGGTGTTGGAGCAATCAGCCCCAGCATTTT
cdr3_aa: CASRGGTGGCWSNQPQHF

d_call: -
j_call: TRBJ2-1
v_call: TRBV13
clone_size: many
cdr3_nt: TGTGCCAGCAGCCTCCAAGAAGACAGGAAGCAGTTCTTC
cdr3_aa: CASSLQEDRKQFF

d_call: -
j_call: TRBJ2-3
v_call: TRBV15
clone_size: few
cdr3_nt: TGTGCCACCAGCAGAGCAAGGGGGTTAGATACGCAGTATTTT
cdr3_aa: CATSRARGLDTQYF

d_call: -
j_call: TRBJ1-4
v_call: TRBV6-5
clone_size: -
cdr3_nt: TGTGCCAGCGGTGAGGGCTCTGAAAAACTGTTTTTT
cdr3_aa: CASGEGSEKLFF

d_call: -
j_call: TRBJ1-6
v_call: TRBV7-2
clone_size: few
cdr3_nt: TGTGCCAGCAGCTTAGCATCGAGCTCCTATAATTCACCCCTCCACTTT
cdr3_aa: CASSLASSSYNSPLHF

d_call: -
j_call: TRBJ1-5
v_call: TRBV9
clone_size: -
cdr3_nt: TGTGCCAGCAGCGTAGGCTCTCAGTATCAGCCCCAGCATTTT
cdr3_aa: CASSVGSQYQPQHF

d_call: -
j_call: TRBJ1-2
v_call: TRBV5-6
clone_size: few
cdr3_nt: TGTGCCAGCAGCTTGGCCAGGGCGACATATGGCTACACCTTC
cdr3_aa: CASSLARATYGYTF

d_call: TRBD1
j_call: TRBJ2-1
v_call: TRBV28
clone_size: -
cdr3_nt: TGTGCCAGCAGTGCGGACAGGGTGAGGACCTACAATGAGCAGTTCTTC
cdr3_aa: CASSADRVRTYNEQFF